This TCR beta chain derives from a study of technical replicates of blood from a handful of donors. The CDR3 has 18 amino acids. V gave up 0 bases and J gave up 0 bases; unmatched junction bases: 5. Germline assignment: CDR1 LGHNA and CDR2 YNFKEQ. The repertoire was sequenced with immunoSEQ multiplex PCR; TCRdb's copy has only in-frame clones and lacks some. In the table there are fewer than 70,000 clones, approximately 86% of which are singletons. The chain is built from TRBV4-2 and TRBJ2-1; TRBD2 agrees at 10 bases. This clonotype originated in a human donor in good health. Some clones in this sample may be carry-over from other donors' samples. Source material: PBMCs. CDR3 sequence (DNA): TGTGCCAGCAGCCAAGATCGTAGCGGGAGGAGCTCCTACAATGAGCAGTTCTTC. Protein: CASSQDRSGRSSYNEQFF.